The rows below give T cell receptor beta chains drawn from one sample of a study of cytomegalovirus exposure and HLA in healthy donors. Only in-frame clones appear in the TCRdb table, and some are missing; sequencing was by immunoSEQ multiplex PCR. The sample shows about 280,000 clones, 88% of them seen only once. What was sequenced was PBMCs. The receptors shown here come from a woman between 18 and 29 years old in good health and CMV-seronegative. Both conserved end residues are part of each CDR3. D genes are given only for firm matches. Clone sizes are given selectively: once, few, many, or a class where the clone is expanded.

TRBV27	TRBJ2-6	.	.	TGTGCCAGCAGTTCTTCTGGGGCCAACGTCCTGACTTTC	CASSSSGANVLTF
TRBV9	TRBJ1-5	.	.	TGTGCCAGCAGCGTAGACGCTGATGCGAGGCCCCAGCATTTT	CASSVDADARPQHF
TRBV6-5	TRBJ2-5	.	TRBD1	TGTGCCAGCAGTCACGGGACAGGGGAGGTTGAGACCCAGTACTTC	CASSHGTGEVETQYF
TRBV25-1	TRBJ2-6	.	.	TGTGCCAGCAGAGCCTCTGGGGCCAACGTCCTGACTTTC	CASRASGANVLTF
TRBV28	TRBJ2-5	.	.	TGTGCCAGCAGCCCCATGGGGAGTCGTTCGCAGACCCAGTACTTC	CASSPMGSRSQTQYF
TRBV19	TRBJ2-7	.	.	TGTGCCAGTATGTGGCCGGGTGCAGTCTACGAGCAGTACTTC	CASMWPGAVYEQYF
TRBV5-1	TRBJ2-3	.	.	TGCGCCAGCAGCTTGTTAGTGGGGGCTGATGATACGCAGTATTTT	CASSLLVGADDTQYF
TRBV5-1	TRBJ2-7	.	TRBD1	TGCGCCAGCAGCTTGTACGGGACAGGGATCTACGAGCAGTACTTC	CASSLYGTGIYEQYF
TRBV29-1	TRBJ2-7	.	TRBD2	TGCAGCGTCATAGCGGGGAGGAGCTACGAGCAGTACTTC	CSVIAGRSYEQYF
TRBV10-3	TRBJ1-1	.	.	TGTGCCATCAGCGAGCAGGGAACGAACACTGAAGCTTTCTTT	CAISEQGTNTEAFF
TRBV7-9	TRBJ1-4	.	.	TGTGCCAGCAGCTTAGGATCTCGGGTAGGGACAAGTAATGAAAAACTGTTTTTT	CASSLGSRVGTSNEKLFF
TRBV5-4	TRBJ2-1	.	TRBD2	TGTGCCAGCAGCTCGCTGGGGACTAGCGGATACAATGAGCAGTTCTTC	CASSSLGTSGYNEQFF
TRBV6-6	TRBJ2-1	.	.	TGTGCCAGCTCCTACAGGAATGAGCAGTTCTTC	CASSYRNEQFF
TRBV7-3	TRBJ2-7	.	TRBD2	TGTGCCAGCAGCCCGGGACTAGCTCCGTTCGAGCAGTACTTC	CASSPGLAPFEQYF
TRBV4-3	TRBJ2-7	.	TRBD2	TGCGCCAGCAGCCAAGAGGTGACTAGCGGGAGCTCCTACGAGCAGTACTTC	CASSQEVTSGSSYEQYF
TRBV4-1	TRBJ1-5	.	.	TGCGCCAGCAGCCAAGATAGTGCGACAGCTAATCAGCCCCAGCATTTT	CASSQDSATANQPQHF
TRBV2	TRBJ2-4	few	.	TGTGCCTGCGAGCCGCTACCCAGGGGCATTCAGTACTTC	CACEPLPRGIQYF
TRBV4-1	TRBJ1-2	.	.	TGCGCCAGCAGCCAAGATTCGGGGTGGTTTAGTAACTACACCTTC	CASSQDSGWFSNYTF
TRBV28	TRBJ2-7	.	TRBD2	TGTGCCAGCAGTTCGACCGGGACTAGCAAAAGCTACGAGCAGTACTTC	CASSSTGTSKSYEQYF
TRBV14	TRBJ1-5	.	TRBD1	TGTGCCAGCAGCCCGACAGGGAGAAATCAGCCCCAGCATTTT	CASSPTGRNQPQHF
TRBV4-1	TRBJ1-2	few	.	TGCGCCAGCAGCCAAGTTGCGCGAGGGGGTGGCTACACCTTC	CASSQVARGGGYTF
TRBV19	TRBJ1-3	once	.	TGTGCCAGTTCACAGGGAGTCCACACCATATATTTT	CASSQGVHTIYF
TRBV28	TRBJ2-2	few	TRBD2	TGTGCCAGCACCCTAGCGGGAGGACTCCTCAACACCGGGGAGCTGTTTTTT	CASTLAGGLLNTGELFF
TRBV11-2	TRBJ2-7	.	TRBD1	TGTGCCAGCAGCTTAGAGGGACAGAAGAGCTCCTACGAGCAGTACTTC	CASSLEGQKSSYEQYF
TRBV30	TRBJ2-3	.	.	TGTGCCTGGAGTGTACAGGGAGATACGCAGTATTTT	CAWSVQGDTQYF
TRBV5-5	TRBJ2-5	.	TRBD2	TGTGCCAGCAGCTTGGAGTCTAGCGGGAGTATTGGGAAGACCCAGTACTTC	CASSLESSGSIGKTQYF
TRBV25-1	TRBJ1-5	.	.	TGTGCCAGCAGTGCCCGGGACACGGATAATCAGCCCCAGCATTTT	CASSARDTDNQPQHF
TRBV11-2	TRBJ2-3	once	TRBD2	TGTGCCAGCAGCTTAGAAGGAGCGGGAGGGCCTACAGATACGCAGTATTTT	CASSLEGAGGPTDTQYF
TRBV4-1	TRBJ2-7	.	TRBD2	TGCGCCAGCAGCCAAGATACTAGCGGACAAAGGAGCTCCTACGAGCAGTACTTC	CASSQDTSGQRSSYEQYF
TRBV5-1	TRBJ2-3	.	.	TGCGCCAGCAGCTTGGCCCTAGAAGGCGATACGCAGTATTTT	CASSLALEGDTQYF
TRBV11-1	TRBJ2-7	.	.	TGTGCCAGCAGCTTAGGGCAGGTATACGAGCAGTACTTC	CASSLGQVYEQYF
TRBV9	TRBJ1-5	.	.	TGTGCCAGCAGCGTAGAGGACGGAGGTCAGCCCCAGCATTTT	CASSVEDGGQPQHF
TRBV27	TRBJ2-5	.	TRBD2	TGTGCCAGCAGTTTAGTAGGCCGGGGGGAGGAGACCCAGTACTTC	CASSLVGRGEETQYF
TRBV27	TRBJ1-5	.	.	TGTGCCAGCAGTACTGGGCAGTTCGGCCAGCCCCAGCATTTT	CASSTGQFGQPQHF
TRBV5-8	TRBJ1-3	.	.	TGTGCCAGCAGGACGACAGGCTCTGGAAACACCATATATTTT	CASRTTGSGNTIYF
TRBV27	TRBJ2-1	.	TRBD1	TGTGCCAGCAGTCCGACAGGGTTAAATGAGCAGTTCTTC	CASSPTGLNEQFF
TRBV30	TRBJ1-4	.	TRBD1	TGTGCCTGGAGTAAAGGGGGCGGTGGTGAAAAACTGTTTTTT	CAWSKGGGGEKLFF
TRBV10-3	TRBJ2-7	few	TRBD2	TGTGCCATCAGTGGCCCTTCCTTTCCTAGCGGTCCCTACGAGCAGTACTTC	CAISGPSFPSGPYEQYF
TRBV9	TRBJ2-3	.	TRBD2	TGTGCCAGCAGCCCATCGCCCCGAATAGCGGGAGGACGCACAGATACGCAGTATTTT	CASSPSPRIAGGRTDTQYF
TRBV20-1	TRBJ2-7	.	.	TGCAGTGCTAGGAGGGAGGAACGGCAGTACTTC	CSARREERQYF
TRBV13	TRBJ2-1	.	TRBD2	TGTGCCAGCAGCCCGGGACTAGCGGACGACAATGAGCAGTTCTTC	CASSPGLADDNEQFF
TRBV25-1	TRBJ2-7	.	.	TGTGCCAGCAGTTTCGTACCACTAAAGACCTACGAGCAGTACTTC	CASSFVPLKTYEQYF
TRBV7-9	TRBJ1-1	.	.	TGTGCCAGCAGCTTAGCTATGAGTGGCACTGAAGCTTTCTTT	CASSLAMSGTEAFF
TRBV2	TRBJ1-1	.	.	TGTGCCAGCAGTGAAGTCCAGGGCAGGGCTTTCTTT	CASSEVQGRAFF
TRBV28	TRBJ2-7	.	TRBD1	TGTGCCAGCAGGGAGACCGGGACAGGCTTTAAAGGGTACGAGCAGTACTTC	CASRETGTGFKGYEQYF
TRBV4-1	TRBJ1-4	.	.	TGCGCCAGCAGCCGAGTTGTTGCCTTACTCAATGAAAAACTGTTTTTT	CASSRVVALLNEKLFF
TRBV6-6	TRBJ2-7	.	TRBD2	TGTGCCAGCTCCCGCAGCGGGGGGCCCACCTCTCGGGAGCAGTACTTC	CASSRSGGPTSREQYF
TRBV28	TRBJ2-3	.	.	TGTGCCAGCAGTCCTAAAATCCCCCGGCTAGGCGGCACAGATACGCAGTATTTT	CASSPKIPRLGGTDTQYF
TRBV6-4	TRBJ2-3	.	TRBD1	TGTGCCAGCAGGCGGGACAGGGTGGCAGATACGCAGTATTTT	CASRRDRVADTQYF
TRBV7-2	TRBJ2-4	.	TRBD2	TGTGCCAGCAGCTTAGGAGTAACTAGCGACATTCAGTACTTC	CASSLGVTSDIQYF
TRBV27	TRBJ2-7	few	TRBD2	TGTGCCAGCCAGGGACTAGCGGACTCCTACGAGCAGTACTTC	CASQGLADSYEQYF
TRBV5-6	TRBJ2-6	.	.	TGTGCCAGTATTGCTTGGAGGGCGGGGGCCAACGTCCTGACTTTC	CASIAWRAGANVLTF